This is a list of T cell receptor beta chains from one sample in a study of regulatory T cells in long-lasting Graves disease. TCRdb analysed the multiplex PCR reads with MiXCR anew, one entry per CDR3 protein. The table includes 440,000 or so distinct CDR3 sequences, roughly 15% detected once. Another study also made use of these data, one on T cells in Graves' hyperthyroidism and ophthalmopathy.

The source material was peripheral blood mononuclear cells (PBMCs), sampled at new diagnosis, from a patient treated with antithyroid drugs. Every receptor here comes from a woman younger than 45 with Graves disease. Each CDR3 is given with its conserved first and last residue. The order of the fields is CDR3 DNA, CDR3 protein, clone size, V gene, J gene, D gene. D genes are given only for firm matches. Clone size is given for some rows only: seen once, a few or many times, or a class if the clone is expanded.

CDR3nt: TGTGCCAGCAGCCCCGGGACTAGAAAACTTTTGGGCAATGAGCAGTTCTTC
CDR3aa: CASSPGTRKLLGNEQFF
abundance: .
v_gene: TRBV7-9
j_gene: TRBJ2-1
d_gene: TRBD2

CDR3nt: TGTGCCAGCAGGAGTACTAGCGGGAGTTGGGACAATGAGCAGTTCTTC
CDR3aa: CASRSTSGSWDNEQFF
abundance: many
v_gene: TRBV11-1
j_gene: TRBJ2-1
d_gene: TRBD2

CDR3nt: TGCGCCAGCAGCTTGGCCGGTTGGGGGCCCCAGCATTTT
CDR3aa: CASSLAGWGPQHF
abundance: .
v_gene: TRBV5-1
j_gene: TRBJ1-5
d_gene: .

CDR3nt: TGCAGCGTTGAAGGTGGGACTAACTATGGCTACACCTTC
CDR3aa: CSVEGGTNYGYTF
abundance: .
v_gene: TRBV29-1
j_gene: TRBJ1-2
d_gene: .

CDR3nt: TGTGCCACCAGCCGCGGTCAGACGGAAAACTATGGCTACACCTTC
CDR3aa: CATSRGQTENYGYTF
abundance: many
v_gene: TRBV15
j_gene: TRBJ1-2
d_gene: .

CDR3nt: TGCGCCAGCAGCTTTGGTAGGACTAGCGGGAGCATTACTAGCACAGATACGCAGTATTTT
CDR3aa: CASSFGRTSGSITSTDTQYF
abundance: .
v_gene: TRBV5-1
j_gene: TRBJ2-3
d_gene: TRBD2

CDR3nt: TGTGCCAGCAGCCAAGATTCCGGGACAGTCCCTAGGGCCCAGCATTTT
CDR3aa: CASSQDSGTVPRAQHF
abundance: many
v_gene: TRBV3-1
j_gene: TRBJ1-5
d_gene: TRBD1

CDR3nt: TGTGCCAGCTCTATGCGGGAGGGCCCTGATGAGCAGTTCTTC
CDR3aa: CASSMREGPDEQFF
abundance: few
v_gene: TRBV27
j_gene: TRBJ2-1
d_gene: TRBD2

CDR3nt: TGCGCCAGCAGCCAAATCCAGCCCCTCTCTGGGGCCAACGTCCTGACTTTC
CDR3aa: CASSQIQPLSGANVLTF
abundance: .
v_gene: TRBV4-1
j_gene: TRBJ2-6
d_gene: .

CDR3nt: TGTGCCAGCTCACCTAGCGGGCTGAGCTCCTACGAGCAGTACTTC
CDR3aa: CASSPSGLSSYEQYF
abundance: many
v_gene: TRBV18
j_gene: TRBJ2-7
d_gene: TRBD2

CDR3nt: TGTGCCAGCAGCTACCGGGACCCCGGGCGCACAGATACGCAGTATTTT
CDR3aa: CASSYRDPGRTDTQYF
abundance: many
v_gene: TRBV11-2
j_gene: TRBJ2-3
d_gene: .

CDR3nt: TGTGCCAGCAGCTCGGGACTAGACAGGGGTCCGTACTTC
CDR3aa: CASSSGLDRGPYF
abundance: many
v_gene: TRBV11-2
j_gene: TRBJ2-7
d_gene: .

CDR3nt: TGTGCCAGCAACCCGAACCAGGGCACTGAAGCTTTCTTT
CDR3aa: CASNPNQGTEAFF
abundance: many
v_gene: TRBV28
j_gene: TRBJ1-1
d_gene: .

CDR3nt: TGTGCCAGCAGCTTGAGAGGAGCAGGGTTGTTAGAGACCCAGTACTTC
CDR3aa: CASSLRGAGLLETQYF
abundance: .
v_gene: TRBV7-2
j_gene: TRBJ2-5
d_gene: .

CDR3nt: TGTGCCAGCAGCTTGGGAGGAAACACAGATACGCAGTATTTT
CDR3aa: CASSLGGNTDTQYF
abundance: many
v_gene: TRBV7-8
j_gene: TRBJ2-3
d_gene: .

CDR3nt: TGTGCCAGCAGCTCGGAAATTGGGAATGAGCAGTTCTTC
CDR3aa: CASSSEIGNEQFF
abundance: once
v_gene: TRBV5-8
j_gene: TRBJ2-1
d_gene: .

CDR3nt: TGTGCCAGCACACGGAGCGGGAGCTCTGGGGAGCTGTTTTTT
CDR3aa: CASTRSGSSGELFF
abundance: .
v_gene: TRBV16
j_gene: TRBJ2-2
d_gene: TRBD2

CDR3nt: TGCGCCAGCAGTGAGTCGGGGGAGAGTGGTAGGGGGCTAATTTCCTACGAGCAGTACTTC
CDR3aa: CASSESGESGRGLISYEQYF
abundance: many
v_gene: TRBV10-2
j_gene: TRBJ2-7
d_gene: TRBD1

CDR3nt: TGTGCCAGTAGTACCCTCTCGACTAGCGGGGGACACAATGAGCAGTTCTTC
CDR3aa: CASSTLSTSGGHNEQFF
abundance: few
v_gene: TRBV19
j_gene: TRBJ2-1
d_gene: TRBD2

CDR3nt: TGTGCCAGCAGTTTTGGGGCCTCCTACAATGAGCAGTTCTTC
CDR3aa: CASSFGASYNEQFF
abundance: many
v_gene: TRBV27
j_gene: TRBJ2-1
d_gene: .

CDR3nt: TGTGCCAGCAGCTTATCGGGGGGCGGCCCCGGCTACACCTTC
CDR3aa: CASSLSGGGPGYTF
abundance: many
v_gene: TRBV7-2
j_gene: TRBJ1-2
d_gene: .

CDR3nt: TGTGCCAGCAGTTTGTTAGCGAATCAAGAGACCCAGTACTTC
CDR3aa: CASSLLANQETQYF
abundance: many
v_gene: TRBV28
j_gene: TRBJ2-5
d_gene: .

CDR3nt: TGTGCCAGCAGCCTCAGGGAGTTTCCAGATACGCAGTATTTT
CDR3aa: CASSLREFPDTQYF
abundance: many
v_gene: TRBV11-2
j_gene: TRBJ2-3
d_gene: .

CDR3nt: TGTGCCAGCAGCAGCGGGACAGGCCTTAATGAAAAACTGTTTTTT
CDR3aa: CASSSGTGLNEKLFF
abundance: .
v_gene: TRBV11-2
j_gene: TRBJ1-4
d_gene: TRBD1

CDR3nt: TGTGCCACCAGCAGAGATCTGAGGGCCGGGTTTTATACGCAGTATTTT
CDR3aa: CATSRDLRAGFYTQYF
abundance: few
v_gene: TRBV15
j_gene: TRBJ2-3
d_gene: .

CDR3nt: TGTGCCATCAGTGAGCCGGGACAGGGATACATTCAGTACTTC
CDR3aa: CAISEPGQGYIQYF
abundance: .
v_gene: TRBV10-3
j_gene: TRBJ2-4
d_gene: TRBD1

CDR3nt: TGTGCCAGCAGTTACGCGGGACTAGCGGGAGTGAATGAGCAGTTCTTC
CDR3aa: CASSYAGLAGVNEQFF
abundance: many
v_gene: TRBV6-2/TRBV6-3
j_gene: TRBJ2-1
d_gene: TRBD2

CDR3nt: TGTGCCATCAGTGACAGGGGGTTAGGGAATGAGCAGTTCTTC
CDR3aa: CAISDRGLGNEQFF
abundance: many
v_gene: TRBV10-3
j_gene: TRBJ2-1
d_gene: TRBD1

CDR3nt: TGTGCCAGCAGTTACATCGAAGGGGGCTACACCTTC
CDR3aa: CASSYIEGGYTF
abundance: few
v_gene: TRBV3-1
j_gene: TRBJ1-2
d_gene: .

CDR3nt: TGTGCCAGCAGCTTGCGGCGGGGGGAGACCTACGAGCAGTACTTC
CDR3aa: CASSLRRGETYEQYF
abundance: .
v_gene: TRBV7-2
j_gene: TRBJ2-7
d_gene: TRBD2

CDR3nt: TGTGCCAGCAGCTTGGAGGGGCGGGAGACCCAGTACTTC
CDR3aa: CASSLEGRETQYF
abundance: many
v_gene: TRBV28
j_gene: TRBJ2-5
d_gene: .

CDR3nt: TGTGCCAGCAGCCAGGAAGAGGGCTACACCTTC
CDR3aa: CASSQEEGYTF
abundance: many
v_gene: TRBV3-1
j_gene: TRBJ1-2
d_gene: .

CDR3nt: TGTGCCAGCAGCCCCAGGGGAATGGGGTACGAGCAGTACTTC
CDR3aa: CASSPRGMGYEQYF
abundance: many
v_gene: TRBV5-1
j_gene: TRBJ2-7
d_gene: .

CDR3nt: TGCGCCAGCAGCGCCCTAAGGGGCAGGCCCTACGAGCAGTACTTC
CDR3aa: CASSALRGRPYEQYF
abundance: few
v_gene: TRBV4-3
j_gene: TRBJ2-7
d_gene: .

CDR3nt: TGTGCCAGCAGCTTCCCGACAGGAAACTCCTACGAGCAGTACTTC
CDR3aa: CASSFPTGNSYEQYF
abundance: many
v_gene: TRBV7-9
j_gene: TRBJ2-7
d_gene: .

CDR3nt: TGTGCCAGCAGTTTGACGGGAGGGCTCCTGTGGGAGCAGTACTTC
CDR3aa: CASSLTGGLLWEQYF
abundance: many
v_gene: TRBV12-3/TRBV12-4
j_gene: TRBJ2-7
d_gene: TRBD2

CDR3nt: TGTGCCAGCAGTTACCTCAACACAGGGTATGACACTGAAGCTTTCTTT
CDR3aa: CASSYLNTGYDTEAFF
abundance: many
v_gene: TRBV6-9
j_gene: TRBJ1-1
d_gene: .

CDR3nt: TGTGCCAGCAGTTCGGCCGGGACAGGCCTCGGGGAGCTGTTTTTT
CDR3aa: CASSSAGTGLGELFF
abundance: many
v_gene: TRBV11-2
j_gene: TRBJ2-2
d_gene: TRBD1

CDR3nt: TGTGCCAGCAGCGCCGGACTAGCGGGAGGGCTAGATACGCAGTATTTT
CDR3aa: CASSAGLAGGLDTQYF
abundance: .
v_gene: TRBV7-2
j_gene: TRBJ2-3
d_gene: TRBD2

CDR3nt: TGTGCCAGCTTCCCCTCTAGCGGGGACTACGAGCAGTACTTC
CDR3aa: CASFPSSGDYEQYF
abundance: .
v_gene: TRBV9
j_gene: TRBJ2-7
d_gene: TRBD2

CDR3nt: TGTGCCAGCAGATATGCGGGTAACACCGGGGAGCTGTTTTTT
CDR3aa: CASRYAGNTGELFF
abundance: .
v_gene: TRBV28
j_gene: TRBJ2-2
d_gene: .

CDR3nt: TGCGCCAGCAGCCTCGACAGGGGGGGAGTCAATGAGCAGTTCTTC
CDR3aa: CASSLDRGGVNEQFF
abundance: few
v_gene: TRBV5-1
j_gene: TRBJ2-1
d_gene: TRBD1

CDR3nt: TGTGCCAGCAGGGGAGGGGGGACATACAATGAGCAGTTCTTC
CDR3aa: CASRGGGTYNEQFF
abundance: .
v_gene: TRBV27
j_gene: TRBJ2-1
d_gene: .

CDR3nt: TGCAGTGCTAAGGCCGCCCCAGGGGGGATTTTCGGCTACACCTTC
CDR3aa: CSAKAAPGGIFGYTF
abundance: many
v_gene: TRBV20-1
j_gene: TRBJ1-2
d_gene: TRBD1

CDR3nt: TGTGCCAGCCTGGAGATCTCCTACAATGAGCAGTTCTTC
CDR3aa: CASLEISYNEQFF
abundance: few
v_gene: TRBV6-2/TRBV6-3
j_gene: TRBJ2-1
d_gene: .

CDR3nt: TGTGCCAGCAGTGAAGAAGATGTCTTGGGCTACGAGCAGTACTTC
CDR3aa: CASSEEDVLGYEQYF
abundance: .
v_gene: TRBV6-1
j_gene: TRBJ2-7
d_gene: .

CDR3nt: TGTGCCAGCAGCCGCATCGAGGGGACAGGCGCTCACAATGGGCAGTTCTTC
CDR3aa: CASSRIEGTGAHNGQFF
abundance: .
v_gene: TRBV7-9
j_gene: TRBJ2-1
d_gene: TRBD1

CDR3nt: TGTGCCAGCAGGAGGGACAGCCCCAGTTCCGAGCAGTACTTC
CDR3aa: CASRRDSPSSEQYF
abundance: many
v_gene: TRBV7-2
j_gene: TRBJ2-7
d_gene: TRBD1

CDR3nt: TGTGCCAGCAGCCCAGAAACAGGGCACACTGAAGCTTGCTTT
CDR3aa: CASSPETGHTEACF
abundance: .
v_gene: TRBV3-1
j_gene: TRBJ1-1
d_gene: .

CDR3nt: TGTGCCAGCAGTTTACGGCAGGGATTCCCTCAGCCCCAGCATTTT
CDR3aa: CASSLRQGFPQPQHF
abundance: many
v_gene: TRBV28
j_gene: TRBJ1-5
d_gene: .

CDR3nt: TGTGCCAGCAGCTCGGGCCCTGGGGATGAGCAGTTCTTC
CDR3aa: CASSSGPGDEQFF
abundance: few
v_gene: TRBV13
j_gene: TRBJ2-1
d_gene: .

CDR3nt: TGTGCCAGCAGTTACGGGTCTAGCGGATTCACAGATACGCAGTATTTT
CDR3aa: CASSYGSSGFTDTQYF
abundance: many
v_gene: TRBV6-5
j_gene: TRBJ2-3
d_gene: TRBD2

CDR3nt: TGTGCCAGCAGTGACAGTAGCTCTGGGGCCAACGTCCTGACTTTC
CDR3aa: CASSDSSSGANVLTF
abundance: many
v_gene: TRBV6-4
j_gene: TRBJ2-6
d_gene: .

CDR3nt: TGTGCCAGCAGCCCTAGCGGGTCCTACGAGCAGTACTTC
CDR3aa: CASSPSGSYEQYF
abundance: many
v_gene: TRBV27
j_gene: TRBJ2-7
d_gene: TRBD2